This TCR beta chain appears in the sequencing data of a study of blood T cell repertoires in COVID-19. About the study: The study drew acute and convalescent COVID-19 samples from the United States, Italy and Spain. In each case, the material was cDNA or gDNA derived from T cells, B-cell-depleted T cells, or PBMCs.

As originally analysed: Researchers report that nucleated cell counts were estimated from reference gene primer amplification. Method: immunoSEQ multiplex PCR; TCRdb's copy keeps in-frame clones and lacks some. The DNA gave D and trimming, while V, J and clone size come from that table. Of approximately 190,000 clones in the sample, around 77% were seen once. Germline V gene data show CDR1 as SEHNR and CDR2 as FQNEAQ (reference sequence). After removal of 5 bases from V and 8 bases from J, the junction contained 8 bases not matched to a gene. The CDR3 is 14 amino acids. This clone was picked up one time.

The origin of this receptor is a man in his 60s with active or convalescent COVID-19. This chain links TRBV7-9 with TRBJ1-5; 8 nucleotides line up with TRBD1. Sequenced input: peripheral blood. CDR3 nucleotides: TGTGCCAGCAGCGCTGACAGGGGTTGGGAGCCCCAGCATTTT. Residues: CASSADRGWEPQHF.